These 6 T cell receptor beta chains came from one sample sequenced in a study of T cells in Graves' hyperthyroidism and ophthalmopathy. Amplification yielded TCR beta CDR3 regions, with RNA transcripts as the source. The HTBI primer set drove a first-round RT-PCR of the TCR CDR3. One entry per CDR3 protein results from TCRdb running MiXCR on the multiplex PCR reads. The sample has 800,000 or so distinct CDR3 sequences, roughly 37% seen once. Sequences were obtained from blood. These receptors were obtained from a man between 18 and 35 years old with Graves' hyperthyroidism.

The rearrangement joins TRBV12-3 or TRBV12-4 to TRBJ2-7; D is possibly TRBD2 (6 bases). Trimming removed 4 bases from V and 10 bases from J, with 20 bases in between. CDR3 length: 14 residues. CDR3 in amino acids: CASSYEGPGAGQYF. The CDR3 nucleotides read TGTGCCAGCAGTTACGAAGGACCGGGAGCCGGCCAGTACTTC.

This clonotype was seen a handful of times. The chain recombines TRBV9 with TRBJ1-5, with a tentative D call TRBD1 (5 bases). V was cut by 3 bases and J by 6 bases, with 19 bases left in between. Germline loops: CDR1 SGDLS, CDR2 YYNGEE. This CDR3 is 16 amino acids long. DNA for the CDR3: TGTGCCAGCAGCGCCTCCGGGGCCATTGGGGGTCAGCCCCAGCATTTT. It translates to CASSASGAIGGQPQHF.

The V gene is TRBV6-2 or TRBV6-3, the J gene TRBJ2-5, with D possibly called TRBD1 or TRBD2 (5 bases each). There are 14 residues in the CDR3. The germline V gene encodes CDR1 MNHEY and CDR2 SVGEGT. V lost 5 bases and J 5 bases, leaving 15 bases between the germline ends. CDR3 protein: CASSTGPGMETQYF. The CDR3 region has the DNA TGTGCCAGCAGTACGGGACCCGGAATGGAGACCCAGTACTTC.

This clonotype was seen more than once but under ten times. V is TRBV24-1 and J is TRBJ2-7; 12 bases map to TRBD2. Trimming at V came to 12 bases and at J to 0 bases, leaving 8 bases not matched to a gene. CDR1 and CDR2 (germline): KGHDR, SFDVKD. CDR3 length equals 15 residues. The CDR3 DNA is TGTGCCTCCGGGACTAGCGGGCCGAGCTCCTACGAGCAGTACTTC. Amino acid sequence: CASGTSGPSSYEQYF.

This clonotype was observed a handful of times. The chain employs TRBV6-5 and TRBJ2-7; D is unresolved. Trimming left V 5 bases short and J 6 bases short, with 11 bases between. This CDR3 has 12 residues. Per the germline V gene, CDR1 is MNHEY and CDR2 is SVGAGI. In DNA, the CDR3 is TGTGCCAGCAGTCCACATCCTACCGAGCAGTACTTC. It encodes CASSPHPTEQYF.

A word on this clonotype: This could be a read error, since a much larger clone is one nucleotide away. V usage is TRBV2 and J usage is TRBJ2-7, with D possibly being TRBD1 (5 bases). From germline, CDR1 is SNHLY and CDR2 FYNNEI. The CDR3 has 12 residues. The V end lost 7 bases, the J end lost 4 bases, and 11 bases lay between the germline ends. The chain's CDR3 is CASKGDAYEQYF. Here the CDR3 DNA reads TGTGCCAGCAAAGGGGATGCGTACGAGCAGTACTTC. Together with reference TRBV2 and TRBJ2-7, the CDR3 gives the full variable domain: EPEVTQTPSHQVTQMGQEVILRCVPISNHLYFYWYRQILGQKVEFLVSFYNNEISEKSEIFDDQFSVERPDGSNFTLKIRSTKLEDSAMYFCASKGDAYEQYFGPGTRLTVT.